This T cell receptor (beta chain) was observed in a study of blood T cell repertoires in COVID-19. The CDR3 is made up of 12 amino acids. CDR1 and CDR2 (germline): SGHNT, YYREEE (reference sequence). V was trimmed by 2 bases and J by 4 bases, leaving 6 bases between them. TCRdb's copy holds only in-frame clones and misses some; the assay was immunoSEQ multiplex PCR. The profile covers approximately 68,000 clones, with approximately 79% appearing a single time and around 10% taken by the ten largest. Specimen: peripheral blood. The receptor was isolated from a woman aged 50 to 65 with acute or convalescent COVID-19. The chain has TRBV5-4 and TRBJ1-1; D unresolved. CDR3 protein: CASSFHTTEAFF. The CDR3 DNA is TGTGCCAGCAGCTTTCACACCACTGAAGCTTTCTTT.